This T cell receptor beta chain was recorded in a study of blood T cell repertoires in COVID-19. Here immunoSEQ multiplex PCR was the method, and the copy in TCRdb shows in-frame clones only, minus some. The table lists 200,000 to 250,000 clones, about 81% of them singletons. Germline CDR1 is SGHAT and CDR2 is FQNNGV. Trimming removed 0 bases from V and 10 bases from J, with 7 bases in between. This CDR3 has 13 residues. The clonotype comes from a woman older than 75 with COVID-19, enrolled during active disease. Material for sequencing was peripheral blood. J is TRBJ1-6 and V is TRBV11-2, with D maybe TRBD1 (5 bases). Written as DNA, the CDR3 is TGTGCCAGCAGCTTAGAATGGGGCTCACCCCTCCACTTT. Its translation is CASSLEWGSPLHF.